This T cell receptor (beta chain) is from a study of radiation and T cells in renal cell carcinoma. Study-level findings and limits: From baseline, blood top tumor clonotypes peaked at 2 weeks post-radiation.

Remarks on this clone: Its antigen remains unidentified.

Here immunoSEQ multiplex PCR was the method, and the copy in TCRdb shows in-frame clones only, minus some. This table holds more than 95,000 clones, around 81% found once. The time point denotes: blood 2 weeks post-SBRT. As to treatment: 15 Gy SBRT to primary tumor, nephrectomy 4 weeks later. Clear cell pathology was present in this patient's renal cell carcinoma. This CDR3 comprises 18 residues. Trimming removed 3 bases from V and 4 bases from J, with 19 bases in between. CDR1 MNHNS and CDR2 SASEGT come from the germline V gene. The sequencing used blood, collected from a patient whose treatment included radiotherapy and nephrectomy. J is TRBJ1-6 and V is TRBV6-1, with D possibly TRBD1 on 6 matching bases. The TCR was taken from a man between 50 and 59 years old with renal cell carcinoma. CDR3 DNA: TGTGCCAGCAGTGACCTATTTGGTGGGGACACTTATAATTCACCCCTCCACTTT. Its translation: CASSDLFGGDTYNSPLHF.